This TCR beta chain was retrieved from a study of vaccination effects on CD4 cells after COVID-19. Turning to the study itself: As their vaccination, participants received two doses of either BNT162b2 or mRNA-1273.

A word on this clone: Its antigen is undetermined.

Assay: immunoSEQ multiplex PCR; the TCRdb copy retains only in-frame clones and omits some. The repertoire holds 52,000 or so clones, with roughly 70% as singletons. Viral peptide pools were used in the ViraFEST assay to expand antigen-specific CD4+ T cells, and sequencing came afterward. When ten to eleven days of culture had elapsed, CD4+ T cells were isolated. Nucleocapsid antibodies stayed negative before and after vaccination, showing no earlier SARS-CoV-2 infection. Study-level findings and limits: The vaccine-induced clones of healthy vaccinees included only 1 of 255 that cross-reacted with common cold coronaviruses.

This CDR3 comprises 13 residues. Germline V gene sequence: CDR1 MNHEY, CDR2 SMNVEV (reference sequence). Trimming left V 6 bases short and J 2 bases short, with 9 bases between. J is TRBJ2-3 and V is TRBV27; D may be TRBD1 (6 bases). The sample consisted of CD4+ T cells from PBMCs cultured with SARS-CoV-2 spike peptides, taken before COVID-19 vaccination. The clonotype originates from a human donor who received a COVID-19 vaccine. CDR3 amino acids: CASRQGNTDTQYF. CDR3 bases: TGTGCCAGCAGACAGGGTAACACAGATACGCAGTATTTT.